This TCR beta chain derives from a study of blood T cell repertoires in COVID-19. Turning to the study itself: Sites in the United States, Italy and Spain provided acute and convalescent COVID-19 samples.

Enrolled during active infection, Seattle patients were then followed longitudinally. Authors' analysis steps: Estimated nucleated cell counts came from reference gene primer amplification. Data came from immunoSEQ multiplex PCR; TCRdb stores just in-frame clones and leaves some out. The V and J calls and clone size come from that table; D and trimming were worked out from the DNA. Found here are more than 300,000 clones, about 88% of them singletons; the top ten hold about 6.7%. V shed 4 bases and J 4 bases; nucleotides not matched to a gene: 6. Looked up from germline, CDR1 is SGHDT and CDR2 is YYEEEE. This CDR3 is 14 amino acids long. The count of this clone is one.

This chain joins TRBV5-6 and TRBJ1-2; 8 bases are a match to TRBD1. This sequence originates from a woman in her 70s with COVID-19, enrolled during active disease. Specimen: peripheral blood. The CDR3 DNA reads as TGTGCCAGCAGCGCAAGACAGGGGATCTATGGCTACACCTTC. This gives the protein CASSARQGIYGYTF.